The 9 T cell receptor beta chains given below trace back to one sample, sequenced in a study of blood T cell repertoires in COVID-19. Generated by immunoSEQ multiplex PCR, the TCRdb table keeps only in-frame clones and is missing some. This table holds roughly 140,000 clones, 80% to 90% found once. What was sequenced was peripheral blood. These receptors all stem from a woman aged 60-75 years with COVID-19, enrolled during active disease.

The rearrangement uses TRBV5-4 and TRBJ1-2, with 8 positions matching TRBD1. The CDR3 is 16 amino acids. V dropped 1 base and J dropped 3; count of bases not matched to a gene: 8. The germline V gene encodes CDR1 SGHNT and CDR2 YYREEE (reference sequence). Here the CDR3 DNA reads TGTGCCAGCAGCTTGCCCGGGACAGGCAGGGACTATGGCTACACCTTC. Its translation: CASSLPGTGRDYGYTF.

V usage is TRBV5-6 and J usage is TRBJ2-7; maybe TRBD2 (7 bases). This CDR3 is built from 13 residues. Germline loops: CDR1 SGHDT, CDR2 YYEEEE. Trimming shortened V by 4 bases and J by 5 bases, and 13 bases separated the two germline ends. The CDR3 region has the DNA TGTGCCAGCAGCCCCCGGGGGGCGCACGAGCAGTACTTC. This encodes CASSPRGAHEQYF.

J is TRBJ1-2 and V is TRBV29-1; unclear D gene. Germline loops: CDR1 SQVTM, CDR2 ANQGSEA. CDR3 length: 12 amino acids. The V and J ends lost 8 bases and 8 bases respectively, with 18 bases between them. CDR3 sequence: CSFIRGWEGYTF. For the CDR3, the DNA is TGCAGCTTCATAAGAGGGTGGGAGGGCTACACCTTC.

The chain is built from TRBV6-5 and TRBJ1-1; D is ambiguous. The V gene's germline CDR1 is MNHEY and CDR2 SVGAGI. The CDR3 is 16 residues long. The germline V and J ends were trimmed by 0 bases and 1 base, with 12 bases remaining between them. In DNA form, the CDR3 reads TGTGCCAGCAGTTACTCGATGCAGAAAACGAACACTGAAGCTTTCTTT. It yields the protein CASSYSMQKTNTEAFF.

The chain uses TRBV21-1 and TRBJ2-7; the table's TRBD2 call for D was not verified on the DNA. TRBV21-1 is noted as a pseudogene. CDR3 size: 13 residues. CDR3: CASISAVNYEQYF. CDR3 DNA sequence: TGTGCCAGCATTTCAGCGGTGAATTACGAGCAGTACTTC.

The chain links TRBV6-5 to TRBJ1-5, with 10 bases matching TRBD1. V lost 6 bases to trimming and J lost 5 bases; unmatched junction nucleotides: 4. Germline V CDR1 and CDR2: MNHEY, SVGAGI. This CDR3 is 14 amino acids long. CDR3 coding DNA: TGTGCCAGCAGAACCGGGACAGGGGATCAGCCCCAGCATTTT. Translation: CASRTGTGDQPQHF.

This chain links TRBV19 with TRBJ2-6; 8 bases are shared with TRBD1. The germline V gene encodes CDR1 LNHDA and CDR2 SQIVND (reference sequence). Losses at the gene ends were 8 bases for V and 0 bases for J; bases not matched to a gene: 9. The CDR3 loop spans 17 amino acids. The CDR3 nucleotides are TGTGCCAGTCTGGCCCAGGGGGCCGACTCTGGGGCCAACGTCCTGACTTTC. Protein sequence: CASLAQGADSGANVLTF.

The chain uses TRBV9 and TRBJ1-2, with 8 bases aligning to TRBD1. Germline CDR1 is SGDLS and CDR2 is YYNGEE. V was pared by 4 bases and J by 5 bases, with 22 bases of the junction left unmatched. The CDR3 has 19 residues. CDR3 nucleotides: TGTGCCAGCAGCCCCCACCCGACAGGGGACGATCTTTCTGGGTATGGCTACACCTTC. Its protein is CASSPHPTGDDLSGYGYTF.

This rearrangement joins TRBV7-8 to TRBJ1-1; perhaps TRBD1 as D (6 bases). The ends were cut back, 5 bases at V and 7 bases at J, with 17 bases in the middle. The CDR3 totals 14 residues. Per germline, CDR1 SGHVS and CDR2 FQNEAQ. The CDR3 protein is CASSVGGLRIEAFF. The CDR3 bases are TGTGCCAGCAGCGTAGGGGGACTAAGGATTGAAGCTTTCTTT. The full variable domain, rest sourced from reference TRBV7-8 and TRBJ1-1, is GAGVSQSPRYKVAKRGQDVALRCDPISGHVSLFWYQQALGQGPEFLTYFQNEAQLDKSGLPSDRFFAERPEGSVSTLKIQRTQQEDSAVYLCASSVGGLRIEAFFGQGTRLTVV.